The sequence of this T cell receptor beta chain was determined in a study of blood T cell repertoires in COVID-19. Turning to the study itself: The United States, Italy and Spain were the sources of the acute and convalescent COVID-19 samples. The cDNA or gDNA used as material had been derived from T cells, B-cell-depleted T cells, or PBMCs.

Original processing notes: Amplified reference gene primers provided the basis for estimating nucleated cell counts. Sequencing was performed with immunoSEQ multiplex PCR; in TCRdb, only in-frame clones are kept and a portion is missing. V and J calls and clone size are as listed in that table; D and trimming were resolved from the DNA. The table records around 70,000 clones, around 74% of them present only once. The CDR3 consists of 16 residues. CDR1 is SGHTA and CDR2 is FQGNSA in the germline V gene. Trimming cost V 8 bases and J 4 bases; bases outside gene matches: 16. The rearrangement joins TRBV7-2 to TRBJ1-1, with TRBD1 identical over 7 bases. The material sequenced was peripheral blood. This sequence originates from a man in his sixties or seventies with acute or convalescent COVID-19. The CDR3 loop is CASCPTHRGGGTEAFF. Here the CDR3 DNA reads TGTGCCAGCTGTCCTACCCACAGGGGTGGGGGCACTGAAGCTTTCTTT.